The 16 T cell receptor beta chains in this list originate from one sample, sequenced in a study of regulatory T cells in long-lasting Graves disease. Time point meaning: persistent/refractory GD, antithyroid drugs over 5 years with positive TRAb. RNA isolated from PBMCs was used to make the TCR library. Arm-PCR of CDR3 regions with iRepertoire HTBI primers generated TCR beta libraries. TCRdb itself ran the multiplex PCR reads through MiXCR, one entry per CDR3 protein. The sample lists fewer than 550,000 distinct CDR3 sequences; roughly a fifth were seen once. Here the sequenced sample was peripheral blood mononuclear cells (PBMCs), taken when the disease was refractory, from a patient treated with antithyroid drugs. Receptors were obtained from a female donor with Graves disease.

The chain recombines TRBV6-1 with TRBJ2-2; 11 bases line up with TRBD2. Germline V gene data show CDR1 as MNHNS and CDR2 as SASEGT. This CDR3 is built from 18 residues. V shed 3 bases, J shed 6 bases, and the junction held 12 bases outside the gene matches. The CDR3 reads CASSDVAGGVASSGELFF. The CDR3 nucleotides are TGTGCCAGCAGTGACGTAGCGGGAGGGGTGGCTTCGTCCGGGGAGCTGTTTTTT.

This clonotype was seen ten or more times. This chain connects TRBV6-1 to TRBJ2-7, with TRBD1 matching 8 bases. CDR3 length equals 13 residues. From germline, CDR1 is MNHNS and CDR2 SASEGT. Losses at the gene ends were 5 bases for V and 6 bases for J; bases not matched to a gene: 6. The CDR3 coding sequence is TGTGCCAGCAGTCGACAGGGGTTAGGCGAGCAGTACTTC. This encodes CASSRQGLGEQYF.

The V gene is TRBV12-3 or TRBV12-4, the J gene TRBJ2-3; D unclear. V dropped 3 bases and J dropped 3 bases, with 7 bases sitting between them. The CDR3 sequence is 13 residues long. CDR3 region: CASSFGLTDTQYF. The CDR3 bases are TGTGCCAGCAGTTTTGGGCTTACAGATACGCAGTATTTT.

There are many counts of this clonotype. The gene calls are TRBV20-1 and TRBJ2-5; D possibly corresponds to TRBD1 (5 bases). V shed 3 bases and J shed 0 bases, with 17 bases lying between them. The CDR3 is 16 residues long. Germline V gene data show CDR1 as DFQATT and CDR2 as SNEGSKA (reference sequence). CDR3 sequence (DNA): TGCAGTGCTAGTGGCATGGGCAGGGTCTACCAAGAGACCCAGTACTTC. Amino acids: CSASGMGRVYQETQYF.

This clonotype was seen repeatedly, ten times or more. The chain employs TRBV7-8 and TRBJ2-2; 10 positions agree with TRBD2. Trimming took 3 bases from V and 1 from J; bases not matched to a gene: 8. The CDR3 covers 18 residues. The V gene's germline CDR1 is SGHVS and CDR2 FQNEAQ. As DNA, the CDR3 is TGTGCCAGCAGCTTTGAGTTTAGCGGGGGGAAGAACACCGGGGAGCTGTTTTTT. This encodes CASSFEFSGGKNTGELFF.

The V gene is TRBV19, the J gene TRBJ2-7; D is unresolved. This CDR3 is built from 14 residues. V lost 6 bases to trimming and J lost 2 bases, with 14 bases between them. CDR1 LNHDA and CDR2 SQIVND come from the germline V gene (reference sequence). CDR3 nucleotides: TGTGCCAGTAGCAGACACATTGGGGCCTACGAGCAGTACTTC. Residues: CASSRHIGAYEQYF.

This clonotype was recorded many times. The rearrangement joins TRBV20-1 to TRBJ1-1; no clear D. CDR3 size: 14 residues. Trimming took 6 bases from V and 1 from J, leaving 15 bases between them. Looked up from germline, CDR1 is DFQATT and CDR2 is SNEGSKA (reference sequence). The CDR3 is CSARPSSPNTEAFF. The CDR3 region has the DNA TGCAGTGCGCGCCCCTCTAGCCCGAACACTGAAGCTTTCTTT.

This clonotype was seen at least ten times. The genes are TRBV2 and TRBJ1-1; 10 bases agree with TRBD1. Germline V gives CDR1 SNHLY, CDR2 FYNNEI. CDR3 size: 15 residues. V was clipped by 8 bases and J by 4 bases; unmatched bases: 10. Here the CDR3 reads CASVRTGGSFTEAFF. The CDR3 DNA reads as TGTGCCAGCGTTCGGACAGGGGGTTCGTTCACTGAAGCTTTCTTT.

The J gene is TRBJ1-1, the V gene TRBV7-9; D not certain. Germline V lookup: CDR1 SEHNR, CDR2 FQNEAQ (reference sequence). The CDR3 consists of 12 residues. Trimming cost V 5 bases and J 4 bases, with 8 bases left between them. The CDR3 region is CASSRDITEAFF. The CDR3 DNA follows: TGTGCCAGCAGCAGGGATATCACTGAAGCTTTCTTT.

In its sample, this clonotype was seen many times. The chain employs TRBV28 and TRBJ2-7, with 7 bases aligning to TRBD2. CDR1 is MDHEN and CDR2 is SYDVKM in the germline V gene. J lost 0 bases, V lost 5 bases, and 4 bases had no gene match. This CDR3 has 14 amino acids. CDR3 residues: CASSPLAGSYEQYF. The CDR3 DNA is TGTGCCAGCAGTCCTTTAGCGGGCTCCTACGAGCAGTACTTC.

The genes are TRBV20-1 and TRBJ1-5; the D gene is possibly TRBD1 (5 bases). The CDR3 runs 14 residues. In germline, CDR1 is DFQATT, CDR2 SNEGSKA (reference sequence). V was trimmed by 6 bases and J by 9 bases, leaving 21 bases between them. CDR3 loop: CSAWEGIPIRPQHF. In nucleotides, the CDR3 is TGCAGTGCCTGGGAGGGGATACCAATCAGGCCCCAGCATTTT.

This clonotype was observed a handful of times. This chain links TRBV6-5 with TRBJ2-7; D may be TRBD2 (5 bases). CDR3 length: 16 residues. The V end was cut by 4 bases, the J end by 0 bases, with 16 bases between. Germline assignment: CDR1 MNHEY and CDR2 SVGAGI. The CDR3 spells CASSSPGYLNSYEQYF. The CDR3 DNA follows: TGTGCCAGCAGTTCCCCGGGATACCTGAACTCCTACGAGCAGTACTTC.

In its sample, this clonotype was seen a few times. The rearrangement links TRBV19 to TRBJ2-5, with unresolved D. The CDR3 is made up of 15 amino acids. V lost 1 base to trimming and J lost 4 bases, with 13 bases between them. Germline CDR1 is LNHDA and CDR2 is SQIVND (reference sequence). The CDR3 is CASSIGVASRETQYF. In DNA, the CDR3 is TGTGCCAGTAGTATAGGGGTCGCCTCGCGAGAGACCCAGTACTTC.

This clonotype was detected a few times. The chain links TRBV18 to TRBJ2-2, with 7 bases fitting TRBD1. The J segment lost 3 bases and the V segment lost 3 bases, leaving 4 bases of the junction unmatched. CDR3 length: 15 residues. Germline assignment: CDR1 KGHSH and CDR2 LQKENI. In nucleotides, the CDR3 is TGTGCCAGCTCACCCCTTGACAGGGACACCGGGGAGCTGTTTTTT. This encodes CASSPLDRDTGELFF.

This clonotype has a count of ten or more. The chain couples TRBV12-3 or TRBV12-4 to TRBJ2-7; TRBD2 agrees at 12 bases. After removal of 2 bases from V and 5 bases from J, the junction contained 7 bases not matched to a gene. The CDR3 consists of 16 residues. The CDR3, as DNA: TGTGCCAGCAGTTTATTTGAGGGACTAGCGGGTCACGAGCAGTACTTC. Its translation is CASSLFEGLAGHEQYF.

CDR3 region: CSARHTGRLAEAFF. DNA of the CDR3: TGCAGTGCTCGTCACACAGGGAGGTTGGCTGAAGCTTTCTTT. V gene TRBV20-1 combines with J gene TRBJ1-1, with D possibly TRBD1 on 6 matching bases. Germline CDR1 is DFQATT and CDR2 is SNEGSKA (reference sequence). The CDR3 consists of 14 residues. V was pared by 5 bases and J by 6 bases, with 19 bases between.